The subject of this entry is one TCR beta chain. The antigen remains undetermined. The sample originates from a study of cytomegalovirus exposure and HLA in healthy donors. Study summary: Counted in an early data release were approximately 85 million unique TCRs from HLA-typed donors.

Broader study findings: Investigators reported 150 to 200 TCR beta chains as tied to cytomegalovirus.

This CDR3 is 14 amino acids long. Germline V gene lookup returns CDR1 MNHEY and CDR2 SVGAGI. V lost 6 bases to trimming and J lost 1 base, with 9 bases between them. It was healthy bone marrow donors who served as donors. 60 Vbeta and 13 Jbeta primers were used in PCR. Under the authors' procedure: In a later analysis, the count reached some 75 million unique TCR beta chains, with 10 million to 11 million shared. Generated by immunoSEQ multiplex PCR, the TCRdb table keeps only in-frame clones and is missing some. Clone size and V and J calls were adopted from that table, with D and trimming inferred from the DNA. Found here are about 98,000 clones, about 81% of them singletons; the top ten hold about 1.5%.

The sample consisted of PBMCs. The receptor comes from a man aged 35 to 55 in good health and CMV-seronegative. The V gene is TRBV6-5, the J gene TRBJ2-2; D is possibly TRBD1 (5 bases). CDR3 residues: CASSRQLNTGELFF. CDR3 nucleotides: TGTGCCAGCAGCCGACAGTTGAACACCGGGGAGCTGTTTTTT.